These 30 T cell receptor beta chains share one sample of origin, sequenced in a study of T cells in Graves' hyperthyroidism and ophthalmopathy. Amplified TCR beta CDR3 regions came from RNA transcripts. In the first-round RT-PCR of the TCR CDR3, the HTBI primer set was used. In TCRdb, the multiplex PCR reads were re-called with MiXCR into one record per CDR3 protein. The sample shows about 640,000 distinct CDR3 sequences, 14% of them seen only once. The source material was blood. The source of these receptors is a woman in her forties or fifties with Graves' ophthalmopathy.

Comments on this clonotype: A much larger clone differs from this one at a single base, so this may be a read error. This is likely a read error, given that the CDR3 carries no conserved phenylalanine or tryptophan at its end. The chain combines TRBV6-1 with TRBJ1-2; 9 nucleotides align to TRBD1. The CDR3 has 21 residues. CDR1 MNHNS and CDR2 SASEGT come from the germline V gene. Trimming took 1 base from V and 3 from J; bases not matched to a gene: 21. CDR3 region: CASSEVIGGQGHFGRDYGYTL. DNA for the CDR3: TGTGCCAGCAGTGAAGTCATCGGGGGACAGGGACACTTTGGTAGGGACTATGGCTACACCCTC.

This clonotype was seen repeatedly, ten times or more. The rearrangement links TRBV7-2 to TRBJ1-3; 7 nucleotides match TRBD1. This CDR3 contains 16 residues. Germline values: CDR1 SGHTA, CDR2 FQGNSA. Trimming removed 8 bases from V and 4 bases from J; junction bases left unmatched: 14. The CDR3 spells CASRTSVGTDGNTIYF. The CDR3 nucleotides read TGTGCCAGCCGAACCTCGGTGGGGACAGACGGAAACACCATATATTTT.

This clonotype was counted many times. The J gene is TRBJ2-5, the V gene TRBV6-2 or TRBV6-3; the match to TRBD2 covers 10 bases. The CDR3 contains 16 residues. With 6 bases clipped from V and 5 bases from J, the junction kept 12 bases outside the gene matches. Per germline, CDR1 MNHEY and CDR2 SVGEGT. The CDR3, as DNA: TGTGCCAGCAGCCCTTCTAGCGGGAGTGACTTGGAGACCCAGTACTTC. Protein product: CASSPSSGSDLETQYF.

This clonotype was seen repeatedly, ten times or more. CDR3 amino acids: CASSLYRRQGRGTQYF. The CDR3, as DNA: TGTGCCAGCAGTTTATATCGACGACAGGGTAGGGGGACCCAGTACTTC. The chain employs TRBV28 and TRBJ2-5, with 7 bases matching TRBD1. The CDR3 loop spans 16 amino acids. Germline CDR1 and CDR2: MDHEN and SYDVKM. J was trimmed by 7 bases and V by 1 base; bases with no gene match: 12.

This clonotype was recorded many times. This rearrangement joins TRBV12-3 or TRBV12-4 to TRBJ2-1; 7 bases agree with TRBD1. CDR3 length: 17 amino acids. The V and J ends lost 6 bases and 4 bases, in that order; junction bases with no gene match: 15. CDR3: CASSPPGPGQRYNEQFF. In DNA, the CDR3 is TGTGCCAGCAGCCCTCCGGGGCCGGGACAGCGATACAATGAGCAGTTCTTC.

This clonotype was counted many times. The V gene is TRBV27, the J gene TRBJ2-1; 13 bases align to TRBD2. The CDR3 spans 15 residues. V was clipped by 4 bases and J by 6 bases; unmatched bases: 3. Germline V gene lookup returns CDR1 MNHEY and CDR2 SMNVEV (reference sequence). The CDR3, as DNA: TGTGCCAGCAGTTCAACTAGCGGGAGGGCCAATGAGCAGTTCTTC. It translates to CASSSTSGRANEQFF.

This clonotype has more than one count but fewer than ten. The rearrangement links TRBV4-1 to TRBJ2-5, with no clear D. The CDR3 length is 13 residues. CDR1 MGHRA and CDR2 YSYEKL come from the germline V gene. The V gene lost 1 base and the J gene lost 5 bases, with 8 bases spanning the gap. The DNA for the CDR3 is TGCGCCAGCAGCCAAGTGCAGAGCGAGACCCAGTACTTC. Its protein is CASSQVQSETQYF.

As to this clonotype: The junction shows a germline mismatch at one end, possibly a read error. The chain combines TRBV6-9 with TRBJ2-2; D may be TRBD1 (6 bases). Germline CDR1 and CDR2: MNHGY and SVAAGI. The CDR3 is 14 amino acids. The CDR3 nucleotides are TGTGCCAGCTGTTACAGGGCCATCACCGGGGAGCTGTTTTTT. Its protein is CASCYRAITGELFF.

V usage is TRBV10-3 and J usage is TRBJ2-3, with 8 bases identical to TRBD2. Germline V lookup: CDR1 ENHRY, CDR2 SYGVKD. J gave up 2 bases and V 1 base, and 5 bases lay outside the gene matches. The CDR3 covers 16 residues. DNA for the CDR3: TGTGCCATCAGTGAGTATGCGGGAGGATTCACAGATACGCAGTATTTT. Amino acid sequence: CAISEYAGGFTDTQYF.

For the CDR3, the DNA is TGTGCCACCAGCAGGCCCGAAAGAGGGGTCCATGGCTACACCTTC. Its translation: CATSRPERGVHGYTF. This rearrangement joins TRBV15 to TRBJ1-2; TRBD1 is a possible D gene (5 bases). CDR1 is LNHNV and CDR2 is YYDKDF in the germline V gene (reference sequence). This CDR3 has 15 amino acids. Deletions cut 3 bases from V and 6 bases from J, with 17 bases between.

This clonotype was seen only a few times. The chain is built from TRBV4-2 and TRBJ1-5; the match to TRBD1 covers 8 bases. Per germline, CDR1 LGHNA and CDR2 YNFKEQ. The ends lost 1 base at V and 6 bases at J; junction bases unmatched: 8. The CDR3 sequence is 16 residues long. The CDR3 region is CASSQAGGTYVQPQHF. The CDR3 DNA follows: TGTGCCAGCAGCCAAGCAGGGGGCACTTACGTTCAGCCCCAGCATTTT.

This clonotype was seen a few times. V and J are TRBV6-1 and TRBJ2-7; D might be TRBD2 (6 bases). Looked up from germline, CDR1 is MNHNS and CDR2 is SASEGT. V was pared by 6 bases and J by 9 bases, with 12 bases between. The CDR3 loop spans 11 amino acids. This CDR3 is CASSFGSSQYF. The CDR3, as DNA: TGTGCCAGCAGCTTCGGGAGCTCGCAGTACTTC.

This clonotype was found many times. The V call is TRBV28, the J call TRBJ2-3, with TRBD2 identical over 9 bases. Losses at the gene ends were 9 bases for V and 0 bases for J; bases not matched to a gene: 7. The germline V gene encodes CDR1 MDHEN and CDR2 SYDVKM. The CDR3 spans 15 residues. The CDR3 reads CARETSGSSTDTQYF. CDR3 DNA sequence: TGTGCCAGAGAGACTAGCGGATCTAGCACAGATACGCAGTATTTT.

The chain employs TRBV10-3 and TRBJ1-4; D gene uncertain. Germline V gene sequence: CDR1 ENHRY, CDR2 SYGVKD. The CDR3 length is 14 residues. With 2 bases removed from V and 6 bases from J, the gap between germline ends came to 10 bases. CDR3 DNA: TGTGCCATCAGTGAGGATCTCAGTGATGAAAAACTGTTTTTT. Its translation: CAISEDLSDEKLFF.

This clonotype was recorded at least ten times. This sequence joins TRBV10-3 and TRBJ2-7; 12 bases match TRBD2. Germline CDR1 reads ENHRY; CDR2 reads SYGVKD. The CDR3 contains 15 residues. V shed 7 bases and J 5 bases; nucleotides not matched to a gene: 9. The CDR3 protein is CAIKHGLAGPHEQYF. The DNA of the CDR3 is TGTGCCATCAAGCACGGACTAGCGGGACCCCACGAGCAGTACTTC.

This clonotype appeared a few times. V is TRBV9 and J is TRBJ2-1, with 11 nucleotides matching TRBD2. Germline V CDR1 and CDR2: SGDLS, YYNGEE. J gave up 3 bases and V 4 bases, and 3 bases lay outside the gene matches. The CDR3 has 15 amino acids. The chain's CDR3 is CASSTLAGDYNEQFF. The CDR3 nucleotides read TGTGCCAGCAGCACACTAGCGGGAGACTACAATGAGCAGTTCTTC.

Ten or more counts support this clonotype. V and J are TRBV11-2 and TRBJ1-3; D gene uncertain. The CDR3 has 15 amino acids. Germline lookup yields CDR1 SGHAT and CDR2 FQNNGV. Trimming took off 2 bases at V and 5 bases at J, with 13 bases between the two ends. The CDR3 nucleotides are TGTGCCAGCAGCTTACCCCGGACTTCCCGAAACACCATATATTTT. It yields the protein CASSLPRTSRNTIYF.

This clonotype has at least ten counts. The chain has TRBV28 and TRBJ2-7; 7 bases map to TRBD1. In germline, CDR1 is MDHEN, CDR2 SYDVKM. The junction had 8 bases not matched to a gene; V was cut back by 6 bases and J by 0 bases. The CDR3 is 15 amino acids. CDR3 bases: TGTGCCAGCAGACTTAGGACAGGAAGCTCCTACGAGCAGTACTTC. It translates to CASRLRTGSSYEQYF.

Ten or more counts support this clonotype. V is TRBV20-1 and J is TRBJ2-7; 7 bases agree with TRBD2. CDR1 DFQATT and CDR2 SNEGSKA come from the germline V gene (reference sequence). The CDR3 consists of 17 residues. The junction had 11 bases not matched to a gene; V was cut back by 0 bases and J by 0 bases. The CDR3 reads CSARDLGPAGPSYEQYF. In DNA form, the CDR3 reads TGCAGTGCTAGAGATCTTGGCCCAGCGGGGCCCTCCTACGAGCAGTACTTC.

This clonotype appeared many times. The genes are TRBV28 and TRBJ2-1, with 7 nucleotides matching TRBD2. The length of the CDR3 is 14 residues. Trimming took 5 bases from V and 8 from J; bases not matched to a gene: 9. In germline, CDR1 is MDHEN, CDR2 SYDVKM. The CDR3 DNA sequence: TGTGCCAGCAGTCCTAGCGGAGCCAGGGATGAGCAGTTCTTC. Its protein is CASSPSGARDEQFF.

This clonotype was detected ten times or more. The chain recombines TRBV6-2 or TRBV6-3 with TRBJ2-7; 13 nucleotides match TRBD2. Germline lookup yields CDR1 MNHEY and CDR2 SVGEGT. This CDR3 region has 15 residues. Losses at the gene ends were 5 bases for V and 5 bases for J; bases not matched to a gene: 6. CDR3 amino acids: CASSHAGTSGNEQYF. CDR3 bases: TGTGCCAGCAGTCACGCCGGGACTAGCGGGAACGAGCAGTACTTC.

This clonotype was observed many times. The chain employs TRBV18 and TRBJ1-1; D not certain. The germline V gene has CDR1 KGHSH and CDR2 LQKENI. The CDR3 spans 14 residues. Trimming stripped 2 bases from V and 1 base from J, with 8 bases between. CDR3 region: CASSPGHQNTEAFF. CDR3 nucleotide sequence: TGTGCCAGCTCACCAGGTCACCAGAACACTGAAGCTTTCTTT. The full variable domain, with the rest looked up from reference TRBV18 and TRBJ1-1, is NAGVMQNPRHLVRRRGQEARLRCSPMKGHSHVYWYRQLPEEGLKFMVYLQKENIIDESGMPKERFSAEFPKEGPSILRIQQVVRGDSAAYFCASSPGHQNTEAFFGQGTRLTVV.

This clonotype was detected many times. This chain uses TRBV30 with TRBJ1-1; no firm D call. Trimming stripped 7 bases from V and 2 bases from J, with 5 bases between. The CDR3 length is 10 residues. The germline CDR1 and CDR2 sequences are GTSNPN and SVGIG (reference sequence). The CDR3 loop reads CALKNTEAFF. CDR3 sequence (DNA): TGTGCCTTAAAAAACACTGAAGCTTTCTTT.

This clonotype was detected ten times or more. Sequence at one end of the junction differs from germline and may be a read error. The chain uses TRBV27 and TRBJ2-5; 15 positions agree with TRBD2. Looked up from germline, CDR1 is MNHEY and CDR2 is SMNVEV (reference sequence). This CDR3 comprises 18 residues. The CDR3 spells CASTSGTSGRLGQGTQYF. The DNA of the CDR3 is TGTGCCAGCACAAGCGGGACTAGCGGGAGGTTGGGGCAAGGGACCCAGTACTTC.

This chain joins TRBV19 and TRBJ2-3, with TRBD2 matching 7 bases. The germline V gene encodes CDR1 LNHDA and CDR2 SQIVND (reference sequence). V dropped 3 bases and J dropped 5; count of bases not matched to a gene: 5. The CDR3 totals 14 residues. CDR3 residues: CASSIGGSLDTQYF. The CDR3, as DNA: TGTGCCAGTAGTATCGGCGGGAGCTTAGATACGCAGTATTTT.

This clonotype was detected ten times or more. The chain is built from TRBV27 and TRBJ1-1, with D possibly matching TRBD1 (5 bases). The CDR3 has 12 residues. V was shortened by 7 bases and J by 11 bases, with 17 bases between the two germline ends. Per the germline V gene, CDR1 is MNHEY and CDR2 is SMNVEV (reference sequence). Written as DNA, the CDR3 is TGTGCCAGCACCCCTTGGGGGAGTAAGGCTTTCTTT. Translated: CASTPWGSKAFF.

This clonotype has at least ten counts. The V and J genes are TRBV27 and TRBJ2-3; 10 bases are shared with TRBD2. This CDR3 has 15 residues. J was trimmed by 1 base and V by 3 bases; bases with no gene match: 1. Germline values: CDR1 MNHEY, CDR2 SMNVEV (reference sequence). The CDR3 DNA is TGTGCCAGCAGTTTCGGGACTAGCGGCACAGATACGCAGTATTTT. Amino acids: CASSFGTSGTDTQYF.

This clonotype was seen a few times. V usage is TRBV9 and J usage is TRBJ2-5; 14 bases match TRBD2. The CDR3 contains 19 residues. The germline gives CDR1 SGDLS, CDR2 YYNGEE. V shed 0 bases and J 2 bases; nucleotides not matched to a gene: 9. The CDR3 region has the DNA TGTGCCAGCAGCGTAGAGACTAGCGGGAGGGCCTCGGGGCAAGAGACCCAGTACTTC. Translating it yields CASSVETSGRASGQETQYF.

In this sample, this clonotype turned up many times. The CDR3 here is CSARVPGRESYEQYF. The CDR3 region has the DNA TGCAGTGCTAGGGTCCCTGGGCGGGAGTCCTACGAGCAGTACTTC. The chain uses TRBV20-1 and TRBJ2-7; the match to TRBD2 covers 7 bases. Germline values: CDR1 DFQATT, CDR2 SNEGSKA (reference sequence). The CDR3 extends over 15 amino acids. With 3 bases clipped from V and 1 base from J, the junction kept 9 bases outside the gene matches.

This clonotype was seen many times. The chain couples TRBV7-9 to TRBJ2-7; weak D call: TRBD1 (6 bases). This CDR3 is 14 amino acids long. Trimming cost V 6 bases and J 0 bases, with 12 bases left between them. The germline gives CDR1 SEHNR, CDR2 FQNEAQ (reference sequence). CDR3 nucleotides: TGTGCCAGCAGATCGGACAGAAGCTCCTACGAGCAGTACTTC. Its protein is CASRSDRSSYEQYF.